The text below deals with one T cell receptor (beta chain). The CDR3 has 18 residues. Germline V lookup: CDR1 KGHSH, CDR2 LQKENI. Trimming cost V 2 bases and J 4 bases, with 21 bases left between them. This record comes from a study of blood T cell repertoires in COVID-19. Study-wide context: The study drew acute and convalescent COVID-19 samples from the United States, Italy and Spain. From T cells, B-cell-depleted T cells, or PBMCs came the material, which was cDNA or gDNA.

In the source study's methods: Nucleated cell number was recorded as an estimate derived from reference gene primer amplification. The data were produced by immunoSEQ multiplex PCR, yet TCRdb's version contains in-frame clones alone and is incomplete. D and trimming were read from the DNA, whereas the V and J calls and clone size are those reported in that table. Of some 300,000 clones in the sample, approximately 90% were seen once. Sequencing was carried out using peripheral blood. This TCR came from a woman aged 45-65 years with COVID-19, enrolled during active disease. The rearrangement uses TRBV18 and TRBJ2-1, with D unclear. The CDR3 loop is CASSPVSRSPSGYNEQFF. In DNA, the CDR3 is TGTGCCAGCTCACCAGTTTCCCGGAGCCCCAGTGGGTACAATGAGCAGTTCTTC.